This T cell receptor beta chain was found in a study of T-cell reconstitution after alpha-beta-depleted transplantation in children. This CDR3 region has 14 residues. The germline CDR1 and CDR2 sequences are MNHNS and SASEGT. Trimming stripped 7 bases from V and 0 bases from J, with 10 bases between. Unique molecular identifiers were incorporated into the prepared TCRbeta library. MiXCR was run by TCRdb on the PCR reads, yielding one entry per CDR3 protein. The table has about 110,000 distinct CDR3 sequences, around a tenth seen once; the top ten hold approximately 7.9%. This clonotype was seen ten or more times.

The rearrangement links TRBV6-1 to TRBJ2-4, with D tentatively TRBD2 (6 bases). The sequence was collected from a human donor who donated a stem cell graft to a child with acute lymphoblastic leukemia. The sample in question was PBMCs from the stem cell graft donor, obtained from the stem cell graft. CDR3 DNA sequence: TGTGCCAGCATGAGAGCGGGAGCCAAAAACATTCAGTACTTC. This translates into CASMRAGAKNIQYF.